The sequence of this T cell receptor (beta chain) was determined in a study of blood T cell repertoires in COVID-19. The assay was immunoSEQ multiplex PCR, and TCRdb's table has in-frame clones only and misses some. The data hold about 14,000 clones, with 87% observed a single time. This clonotype was obtained from a human donor with active COVID-19. The donor label of this sample is uncertain. The material sequenced was peripheral blood.

DNA of the CDR3: TGCGCCAGCAGCTTGGCCGTACTAGCGGGGGGTCCTTGGGACAATGAGCAGTTCTTC. This gives the protein CASSLAVLAGGPWDNEQFF. V and J are TRBV5-1 and TRBJ2-1, with 12 bases lining up with TRBD2. CDR1 SGHRS and CDR2 YFSETQ come from the germline V gene. The CDR3 consists of 19 residues. V trimming: 0 bases; J trimming: 5 bases; junction bases outside the gene matches: 12.